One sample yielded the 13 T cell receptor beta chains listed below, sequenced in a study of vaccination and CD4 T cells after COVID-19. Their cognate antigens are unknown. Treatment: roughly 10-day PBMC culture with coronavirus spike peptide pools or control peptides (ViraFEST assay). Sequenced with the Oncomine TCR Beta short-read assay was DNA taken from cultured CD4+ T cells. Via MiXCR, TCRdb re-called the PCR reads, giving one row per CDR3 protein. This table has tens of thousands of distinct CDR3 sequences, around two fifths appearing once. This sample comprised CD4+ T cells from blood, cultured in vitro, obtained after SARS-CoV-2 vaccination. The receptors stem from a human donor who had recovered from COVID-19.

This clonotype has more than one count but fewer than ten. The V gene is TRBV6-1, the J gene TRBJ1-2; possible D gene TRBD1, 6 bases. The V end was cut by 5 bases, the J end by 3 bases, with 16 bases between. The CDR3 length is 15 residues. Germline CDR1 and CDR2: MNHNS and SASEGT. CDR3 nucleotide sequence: TGTGCCAGCAGTCGGCGCGGGGGCCAAGACTATGGCTACACCTTC. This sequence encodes CASSRRGGQDYGYTF.

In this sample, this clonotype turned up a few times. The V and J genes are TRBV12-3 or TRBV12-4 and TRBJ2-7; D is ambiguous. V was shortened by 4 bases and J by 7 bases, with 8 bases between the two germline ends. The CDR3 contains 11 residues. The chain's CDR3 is CASSSYTEQYF. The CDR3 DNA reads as TGTGCCAGCAGTTCTTACACGGAGCAGTACTTC.

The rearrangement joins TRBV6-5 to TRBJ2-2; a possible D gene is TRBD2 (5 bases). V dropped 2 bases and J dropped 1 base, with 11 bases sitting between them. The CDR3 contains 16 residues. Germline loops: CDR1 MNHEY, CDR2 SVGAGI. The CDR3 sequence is CASSYGPGKNTGELFF. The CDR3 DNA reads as TGTGCCAGCAGTTACGGCCCGGGGAAGAACACCGGGGAGCTGTTTTTT.

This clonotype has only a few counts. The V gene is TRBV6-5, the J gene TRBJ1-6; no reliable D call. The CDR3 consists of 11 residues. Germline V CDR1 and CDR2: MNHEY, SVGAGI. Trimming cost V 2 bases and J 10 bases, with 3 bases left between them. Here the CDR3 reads CASSYGSPLHF. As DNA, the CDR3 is TGTGCCAGCAGTTACGGGTCACCCCTCCACTTT.

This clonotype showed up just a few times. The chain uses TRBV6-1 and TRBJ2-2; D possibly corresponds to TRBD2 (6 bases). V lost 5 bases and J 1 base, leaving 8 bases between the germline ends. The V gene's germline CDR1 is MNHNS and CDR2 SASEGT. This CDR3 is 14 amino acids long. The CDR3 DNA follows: TGTGCCAGCAGTCTGGGGGGGAACACCGGGGAGCTGTTTTTT. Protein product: CASSLGGNTGELFF.

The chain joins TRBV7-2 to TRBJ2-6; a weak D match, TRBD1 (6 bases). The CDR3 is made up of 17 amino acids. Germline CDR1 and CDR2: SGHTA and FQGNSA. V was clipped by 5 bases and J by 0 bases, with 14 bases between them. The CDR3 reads CASSPLGGSSGANVLTF. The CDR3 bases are TGTGCCAGCAGCCCACTTGGGGGCAGCTCTGGGGCCAACGTCCTGACTTTC. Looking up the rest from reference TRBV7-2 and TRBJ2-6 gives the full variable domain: GAGVSQSPSNKVTEKGKDVELRCDPISGHTALYWYRQSLGQGLEFLIYFQGNSAPDKSGLPSDRFSAERTGGSVSTLTIQRTQQEDSAVYLCASSPLGGSSGANVLTFGAGSRLTVL.

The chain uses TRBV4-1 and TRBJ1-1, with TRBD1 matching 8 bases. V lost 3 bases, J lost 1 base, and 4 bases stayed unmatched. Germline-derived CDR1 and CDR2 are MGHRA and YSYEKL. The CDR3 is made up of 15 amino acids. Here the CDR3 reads CASSHADRGNTEAFF. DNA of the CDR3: TGCGCCAGCAGCCATGCCGACAGGGGGAACACTGAAGCTTTCTTT.

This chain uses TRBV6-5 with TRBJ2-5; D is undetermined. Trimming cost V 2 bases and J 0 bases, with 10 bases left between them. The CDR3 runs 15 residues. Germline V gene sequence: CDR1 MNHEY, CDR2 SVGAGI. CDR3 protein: CASSYPTWHQETQYF. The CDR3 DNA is TGTGCCAGCAGTTACCCAACTTGGCACCAAGAGACCCAGTACTTC.

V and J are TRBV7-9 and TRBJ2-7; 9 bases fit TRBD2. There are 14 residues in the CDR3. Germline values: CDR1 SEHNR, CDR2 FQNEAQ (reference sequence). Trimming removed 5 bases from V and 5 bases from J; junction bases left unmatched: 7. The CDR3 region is CASSPGTSTHEQYF. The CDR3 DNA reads TGTGCCAGCAGCCCCGGGACTAGCACCCACGAGCAGTACTTC.

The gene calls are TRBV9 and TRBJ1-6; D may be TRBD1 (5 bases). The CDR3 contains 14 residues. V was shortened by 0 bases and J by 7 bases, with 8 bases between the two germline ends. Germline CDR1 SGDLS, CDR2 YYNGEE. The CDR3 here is CASSVGTPNSPLHF. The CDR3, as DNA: TGTGCCAGCAGCGTAGGGACACCGAATTCACCCCTCCACTTT. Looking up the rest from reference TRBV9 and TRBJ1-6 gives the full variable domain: DSGVTQTPKHLITATGQRVTLRCSPRSGDLSVYWYQQSLDQGLQFLIQYYNGEERAKGNILERFSAQQFPDLHSELNLSSLELGDSALYFCASSVGTPNSPLHFGNGTRLTVT.

CDR3 DNA: TGTGCCATCAGTGCAACCGGGACGGCCAACACTGAAGCTTTCTTT. Its protein product is CAISATGTANTEAFF. This chain connects TRBV10-3 to TRBJ1-1; tentatively, D is TRBD1 (5 bases). Deletions cut 4 bases from V and 2 bases from J, with 14 bases between. There are 15 residues in the CDR3. CDR1 and CDR2 from the germline V gene are ENHRY and SYGVKD.

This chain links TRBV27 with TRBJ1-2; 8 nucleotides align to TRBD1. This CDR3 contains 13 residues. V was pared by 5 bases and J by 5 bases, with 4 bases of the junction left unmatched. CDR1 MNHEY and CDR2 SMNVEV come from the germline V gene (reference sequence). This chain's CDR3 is CASSTTGVYGYTF. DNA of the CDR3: TGTGCCAGCAGTACGACAGGGGTATATGGCTACACCTTC.

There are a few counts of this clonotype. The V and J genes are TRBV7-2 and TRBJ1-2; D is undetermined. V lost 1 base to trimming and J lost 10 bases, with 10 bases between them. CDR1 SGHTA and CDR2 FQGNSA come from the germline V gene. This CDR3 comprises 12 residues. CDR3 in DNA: TGTGCCAGCAGCTTAGTCTCTCCAGACTACACCTTC. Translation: CASSLVSPDYTF.